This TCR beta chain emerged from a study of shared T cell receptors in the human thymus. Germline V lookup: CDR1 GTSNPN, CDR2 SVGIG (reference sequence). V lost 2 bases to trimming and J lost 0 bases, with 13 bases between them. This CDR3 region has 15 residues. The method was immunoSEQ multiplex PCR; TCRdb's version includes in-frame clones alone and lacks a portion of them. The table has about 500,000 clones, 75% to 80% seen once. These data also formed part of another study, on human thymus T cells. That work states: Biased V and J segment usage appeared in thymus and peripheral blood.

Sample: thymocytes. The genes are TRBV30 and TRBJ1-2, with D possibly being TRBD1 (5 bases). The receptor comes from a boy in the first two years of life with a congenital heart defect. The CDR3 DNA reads TGTGCCTGGAGTCCACCGGACAATCCTAACTATGGCTACACCTTC. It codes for CAWSPPDNPNYGYTF.